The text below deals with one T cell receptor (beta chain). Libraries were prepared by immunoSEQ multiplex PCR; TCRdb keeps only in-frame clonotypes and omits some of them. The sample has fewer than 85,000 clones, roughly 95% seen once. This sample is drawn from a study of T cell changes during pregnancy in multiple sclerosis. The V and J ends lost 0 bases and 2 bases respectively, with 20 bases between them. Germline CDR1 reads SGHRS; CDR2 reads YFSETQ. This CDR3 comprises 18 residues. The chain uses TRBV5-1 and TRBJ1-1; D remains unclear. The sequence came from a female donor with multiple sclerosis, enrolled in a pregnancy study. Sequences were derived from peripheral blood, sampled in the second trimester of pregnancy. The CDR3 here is CASSLAGGFDFVNTEAFF. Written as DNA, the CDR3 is TGCGCCAGCAGCTTGGCAGGAGGGTTTGATTTTGTAAACACTGAAGCTTTCTTT.